These 30 T cell receptor beta chains came from one sample sequenced in a study of blood T cell repertoires in COVID-19. Profiling relied on immunoSEQ multiplex PCR, and the TCRdb table lists in-frame clones only, not all of them. The table records approximately 310,000 clones, around 84% of them present only once. Sequencing was performed on PBMCs or T cells enriched from blood (not recorded which). The receptors originated from a woman in her twenties or thirties who had been exposed to COVID-19.

V is TRBV28 and J is TRBJ2-2; 9 positions match TRBD2. Germline assignment: CDR1 MDHEN and CDR2 SYDVKM. Trimming cost V 7 bases and J 5 bases; bases outside gene matches: 5. The CDR3 extends over 14 amino acids. For the CDR3, the DNA is TGTGCCAGCAAAGGCGGGGGGGAAACCGGGGAGCTGTTTTTT. Translated, it gives CASKGGGETGELFF.

The chain combines TRBV7-2 with TRBJ2-7; 12 positions agree with TRBD2. V was pared by 5 bases and J by 2 bases, with 4 bases of the junction left unmatched. Germline CDR1 reads SGHTA; CDR2 reads FQGNSA. CDR3 length: 15 amino acids. CDR3 sequence (DNA): TGTGCCAGCAGCCCACTAGCGGGGGGCACCTACGAGCAGTACTTC. This encodes CASSPLAGGTYEQYF. Full variable domain (remainder filled in from reference TRBV7-2 and TRBJ2-7): GAGVSQSPSNKVTEKGKDVELRCDPISGHTALYWYRQSLGQGLEFLIYFQGNSAPDKSGLPSDRFSAERTGGSVSTLTIQRTQQEDSAVYLCASSPLAGGTYEQYFGPGTRLTVT.

V and J are TRBV24-1 and TRBJ1-2; TRBD1 is a possible D gene (6 bases). Germline values: CDR1 KGHDR, CDR2 SFDVKD. The CDR3 is 15 amino acids. Trimming left V 2 bases short and J 9 bases short, with 18 bases between. DNA for the CDR3: TGTGCCACCAGTGATTCTAGGGGGGGGACTTCGCGCTACACCTTC. Its protein product is CATSDSRGGTSRYTF.

The gene calls are TRBV5-1 and TRBJ1-1; no firm D call. The CDR3 contains 14 residues. V was clipped by 1 base and J by 5 bases, with 12 bases between them. The germline CDR1 and CDR2 sequences are SGHRS and YFSETQ. CDR3: CASSLMGRETEAFF. The DNA of the CDR3 is TGCGCCAGCAGCTTGATGGGGAGGGAGACTGAAGCTTTCTTT. Complete variable domain (other parts from reference TRBV5-1 and TRBJ1-1): KAGVTQTPRYLIKTRGQQVTLSCSPISGHRSVSWYQQTPGQGLQFLFEYFSETQRNKGNFPGRFSGRQFSNSRSEMNVSTLELGDSALYLCASSLMGRETEAFFGQGTRLTVV.

The gene calls are TRBV19 and TRBJ2-7, with D perhaps TRBD2 (5 bases). Germline-derived CDR1 and CDR2 are LNHDA and SQIVND (reference sequence). Trimming took 6 bases from V and 5 from J, leaving 20 bases between them. CDR3 length equals 15 residues. The CDR3 loop is CASRHPSGLNDEQYF. The DNA for the CDR3 is TGTGCCAGTAGGCACCCGTCGGGATTAAACGACGAGCAGTACTTC.

V is TRBV5-1 and J is TRBJ2-7; weak D call: TRBD2 (7 bases). The CDR3 is 15 residues long. Looked up from germline, CDR1 is SGHRS and CDR2 is YFSETQ. Deletions cut 3 bases from V and 2 bases from J, with 15 bases between. CDR3 loop: CASSSSGGPAYEQYF. CDR3 nucleotide sequence: TGCGCCAGCAGCTCTTCGGGGGGCCCCGCCTACGAGCAGTACTTC.

This chain uses TRBV19 with TRBJ2-3, with D perhaps matching TRBD2 (5 bases). Trimming pared 5 bases from V and 3 bases from J, leaving 15 bases between. Germline V gene data show CDR1 as LNHDA and CDR2 as SQIVND (reference sequence). The CDR3 length is 15 residues. CDR3 loop: CASSLTPSGTDTQYF. In DNA, the CDR3 is TGTGCCAGTAGTTTGACGCCTTCGGGAACAGATACGCAGTATTTT. Based on the CDR3 plus reference TRBV19 and TRBJ2-3, the full variable domain is DGGITQSPKYLFRKEGQNVTLSCEQNLNHDAMYWYRQDPGQGLRLIYYSQIVNDFQKGDIAEGYSVSREKKESFPLTVTSAQKNPTAFYLCASSLTPSGTDTQYFGPGTRLTVL.

The V call is TRBV7-2, the J call TRBJ2-7; no reliable D call. The CDR3 spans 13 residues. Germline V CDR1 and CDR2: SGHTA, FQGNSA. V lost 4 bases to trimming and J lost 6 bases, with 13 bases between them. The CDR3 spells CASSSLGSSEQYF. In nucleotides, the CDR3 is TGTGCCAGCAGCTCCCTAGGTAGCAGCGAGCAGTACTTC.

The gene calls are TRBV7-9 and TRBJ2-7; 8 bases are a match to TRBD2. V was clipped by 4 bases and J by 4 bases; unmatched bases: 6. In germline, CDR1 is SEHNR, CDR2 FQNEAQ (reference sequence). The CDR3 covers 14 residues. The CDR3: CASSSRLASYEQYF. The CDR3 DNA reads TGTGCCAGCAGCTCCCGACTAGCGAGTTACGAGCAGTACTTC.

The chain links TRBV2 to TRBJ1-5; a possible D gene is TRBD1 (6 bases). Germline CDR1 is SNHLY and CDR2 is FYNNEI. The CDR3 length is 17 residues. The germline V and J ends were trimmed by 3 bases and 4 bases, with 19 bases remaining between them. CDR3 in amino acids: CASSDQGPIRLNQPQHF. The CDR3 DNA follows: TGTGCCAGCAGTGACCAGGGGCCCATTCGGTTAAATCAGCCCCAGCATTTT. The full variable domain, in which reference TRBV2 and TRBJ1-5 provide the parts outside the CDR3, is EPEVTQTPSHQVTQMGQEVILRCVPISNHLYFYWYRQILGQKVEFLVSFYNNEISEKSEIFDDQFSVERPDGSNFTLKIRSTKLEDSAMYFCASSDQGPIRLNQPQHFGDGTRLSIL.

J is TRBJ2-7 and V is TRBV27; 8 bases agree with TRBD1. From germline, CDR1 is MNHEY and CDR2 SMNVEV (reference sequence). With 5 bases clipped from V and 1 base from J, the junction kept 1 base outside the gene matches. CDR3 length: 13 amino acids. CDR3 DNA sequence: TGTGCCAGCAGTCGGACAGGGTCCTACGAGCAGTACTTC. This sequence encodes CASSRTGSYEQYF.

This clone was counted a few times. The gene calls are TRBV2 and TRBJ2-7; 7 nucleotides match TRBD2. Germline values: CDR1 SNHLY, CDR2 FYNNEI. V was clipped by 4 bases and J by 0 bases; unmatched bases: 3. The CDR3 totals 14 residues. The CDR3: CASSGSGASYEQYF. In DNA, the CDR3 is TGTGCCAGCAGTGGAAGCGGGGCCTCCTACGAGCAGTACTTC. The full variable domain, its missing parts supplied by reference TRBV2 and TRBJ2-7, is EPEVTQTPSHQVTQMGQEVILRCVPISNHLYFYWYRQILGQKVEFLVSFYNNEISEKSEIFDDQFSVERPDGSNFTLKIRSTKLEDSAMYFCASSGSGASYEQYFGPGTRLTVT.

The chain couples TRBV10-3 to TRBJ2-3; D unclear. The CDR3 spans 14 residues. V was shortened by 3 bases and J by 1 base, with 8 bases between the two germline ends. Germline V gives CDR1 ENHRY, CDR2 SYGVKD. CDR3: CAISDLPGTDTQYF. The CDR3 region has the DNA TGTGCCATCAGTGATTTACCGGGCACAGATACGCAGTATTTT.

The J gene is TRBJ2-5, the V gene TRBV14; D is undetermined. The CDR3 extends over 14 amino acids. Germline V CDR1 and CDR2: SGHDN, FVKESK. V was clipped by 0 bases and J by 4 bases, with 9 bases between them. The CDR3 reads CASSQDRYGETQYF. CDR3 sequence (DNA): TGTGCCAGCAGCCAAGATCGCTACGGAGAGACCCAGTACTTC.

The CDR3 nucleotides are TGCAGCGTTGGGGACAGGGTCCGGGGCTACACCTTC. Protein product: CSVGDRVRGYTF. The V call is TRBV29-1, the J call TRBJ1-2, with TRBD1 matching over 9 bases. Germline assignment: CDR1 SQVTM and CDR2 ANQGSEA. V shed 4 bases, J shed 8 bases, and the junction held 5 bases outside the gene matches. The CDR3 has 12 amino acids. Looking up the rest from reference TRBV29-1 and TRBJ1-2 gives the full variable domain: SAVISQKPSRDICQRGTSLTIQCQVDSQVTMMFWYRQQPGQSLTLIATANQGSEATYESGFVIDKFPISRPNLTFSTLTVSNMSPEDSSIYLCSVGDRVRGYTFGSGTRLTVV.

The chain links TRBV24-1 to TRBJ1-1; tentatively, D is TRBD1 (6 bases). Germline CDR1 is KGHDR and CDR2 is SFDVKD. The V gene lost 9 bases and the J gene lost 0 bases, with 16 bases spanning the gap. CDR3 size: 15 residues. This chain's CDR3 is CATSPGGRMNTEAFF. For the CDR3, the DNA is TGTGCCACCTCCCCCGGGGGGCGAATGAACACTGAAGCTTTCTTT.

The V and J genes are TRBV6-1 and TRBJ2-7; D may be TRBD1 (6 bases). Trimming left V 2 bases short and J 5 bases short, with 16 bases between. CDR1 MNHNS and CDR2 SASEGT come from the germline V gene. The length of the CDR3 is 15 residues. The DNA of the CDR3 is TGTGCCAGCAGTGAATTTCACAGGGTCGTCGACGAGCAGTACTTC. Encoded protein: CASSEFHRVVDEQYF.

The chain uses TRBV28 and TRBJ2-7, with a possible D match to TRBD1 (6 bases). Germline V gene lookup returns CDR1 MDHEN and CDR2 SYDVKM. V lost 1 base and J 0 bases, leaving 10 bases between the germline ends. This CDR3 spans 15 amino acids. The CDR3 DNA sequence: TGTGCCAGCAGTTTATACTGGACAGCCTCCTACGAGCAGTACTTC. Protein product: CASSLYWTASYEQYF.

V gene TRBV28 combines with J gene TRBJ2-5; no firm D call. CDR1 is MDHEN, CDR2 SYDVKM, per germline. CDR3 length equals 13 residues. V was clipped by 2 bases and J by 3 bases, with 7 bases between them. CDR3 residues: CASSLGQEETQYF. The CDR3 DNA is TGTGCCAGCAGTTTAGGGCAGGAAGAGACCCAGTACTTC.

This chain links TRBV15 with TRBJ2-1, with a weak D call TRBD2 (6 bases). CDR3 length: 16 amino acids. Trimming took 0 bases from V and 0 from J, leaving 9 bases between them. Germline-derived CDR1 and CDR2 are LNHNV and YYDKDF (reference sequence). The CDR3 bases are TGTGCCACCAGCAGAGATCGGGGGAGCTCCTACAATGAGCAGTTCTTC. Protein sequence: CATSRDRGSSYNEQFF.

This clone was seen just once. This chain links TRBV12-3 or TRBV12-4 with TRBJ1-1; the D gene is possibly TRBD1 (6 bases). V was shortened by 5 bases and J by 5 bases, with 12 bases between the two germline ends. The CDR3 contains 13 residues. CDR3 sequence reads: CASSPTGNTEAFF. In DNA, the CDR3 is TGTGCCAGCAGTCCCACAGGGAATACTGAAGCTTTCTTT.

This clone was recorded a few times. This CDR3 reads CATRVGVLNTDTQYF. The CDR3 coding sequence is TGTGCCACCCGCGTAGGGGTCCTAAACACAGATACGCAGTATTTT. J is TRBJ2-3 and V is TRBV2; possibly TRBD1 for D (5 bases). The germline V and J ends were trimmed by 10 bases and 2 bases, with 19 bases remaining between them. This CDR3 contains 15 residues. From germline, CDR1 is SNHLY and CDR2 FYNNEI.

The genes are TRBV6-6 and TRBJ1-1; 8 bases map to TRBD1. Germline V lookup: CDR1 MNHNY, CDR2 SVGAGI (reference sequence). The CDR3 is 13 residues long. V dropped 5 bases and J dropped 10; count of bases not matched to a gene: 9. CDR3 region: CASSEDRAGRAFF. Written as DNA, the CDR3 is TGTGCCAGCAGTGAGGACAGGGCTGGAAGAGCTTTCTTT.

The rearrangement joins TRBV15 to TRBJ1-1, with a tentative D call TRBD1 (5 bases). V lost 5 bases, J lost 7 bases, and 11 bases lay in between. Germline V gives CDR1 LNHNV, CDR2 YYDKDF (reference sequence). This CDR3 spans 12 amino acids. Here the CDR3 DNA reads TGTGCCACCAGCCGAGGACAATATGAAGCTTTCTTT. Amino acid sequence: CATSRGQYEAFF. Together with reference TRBV15 and TRBJ1-1, the CDR3 gives the full variable domain: DAMVIQNPRYQVTQFGKPVTLSCSQTLNHNVMYWYQQKSSQAPKLLFHYYDKDFNNEADTPDNFQSRRPNTSFCFLDIRSPGLGDTAMYLCATSRGQYEAFFGQGTRLTVV.

This rearrangement joins TRBV9 to TRBJ2-1; D is uncertain. CDR1 is SGDLS and CDR2 is YYNGEE in the germline V gene. This CDR3 spans 15 amino acids. V was shortened by 3 bases and J by 5 bases, with 15 bases between the two germline ends. This chain's CDR3 is CASSASGTPNNEQFF. The DNA of the CDR3 is TGTGCCAGCAGCGCCTCCGGTACTCCGAACAATGAGCAGTTCTTC. The full variable domain, with the rest looked up from reference TRBV9 and TRBJ2-1, is DSGVTQTPKHLITATGQRVTLRCSPRSGDLSVYWYQQSLDQGLQFLIQYYNGEERAKGNILERFSAQQFPDLHSELNLSSLELGDSALYFCASSASGTPNNEQFFGPGTRLTVL.

The rearrangement joins TRBV7-3 to TRBJ1-6; possible D gene TRBD1, 5 bases. Trimming removed 5 bases at V and 9 bases at J, with 11 bases between. The germline V gene has CDR1 SGHTA and CDR2 FQGTGA. This CDR3 comprises 13 residues. The CDR3 is CASSLQGGSPLHF. The DNA of the CDR3 is TGTGCCAGCAGCCTCCAGGGAGGTTCACCCCTCCACTTT.

The genes are TRBV7-3 and TRBJ2-7; 7 positions agree with TRBD2. Germline lookup yields CDR1 SGHTA and CDR2 FQGTGA. The CDR3 loop spans 15 amino acids. V dropped 5 bases and J dropped 0; count of bases not matched to a gene: 7. In nucleotides, the CDR3 is TGTGCCAGCAGCCCCTCGGGGGGTAGCTCCTACGAGCAGTACTTC. It specifies CASSPSGGSSYEQYF.

J is TRBJ1-3 and V is TRBV6-5; possible D gene TRBD1, 6 bases. CDR3 size: 15 residues. Germline CDR1 and CDR2: MNHEY and SVGAGI. V lost 2 bases, J lost 4 bases, and 12 bases lay in between. For the CDR3, the DNA is TGTGCCAGCAGTTACGGGCAGGGGAGAGGAAACACCATATATTTT. Translating it yields CASSYGQGRGNTIYF.

This chain connects TRBV12-5 to TRBJ2-6; TRBD2 agrees at 12 bases. The junction had 14 bases not matched to a gene; V was cut back by 4 bases and J by 4 bases. This CDR3 is 20 amino acids long. CDR1 is LGHNT, CDR2 FRNRAP, per germline. The CDR3 coding sequence is TGTGCTAGTGGTTCCTTATCGGTTCTAGCGGGGGGGCGAGGGGCCAACGTCCTGACTTTC. As protein: CASGSLSVLAGGRGANVLTF.

The rearrangement joins TRBV28 to TRBJ1-5; D is perhaps TRBD1 (5 bases). Germline V gene sequence: CDR1 MDHEN, CDR2 SYDVKM. The V and J ends lost 1 base and 7 bases respectively, with 17 bases between them. The CDR3 runs 16 residues. DNA of the CDR3: TGTGCCAGCAGTTTATTGTTGTTCGGGACTCCCCAGCCCCAGCATTTT. It encodes CASSLLLFGTPQPQHF.